These 21 T cell receptor beta chains share one sample of origin, sequenced in a study of technical replicates of blood from a handful of donors. Clones were sequenced by immunoSEQ multiplex PCR, and TCRdb holds only the in-frame ones, with some missing. In the table there are under 110,000 clones, 96% of which are singletons. Sequenced sample: T cells isolated from PBMCs. The origin of the receptors is a human donor in good health.

The J gene is TRBJ2-3, the V gene TRBV30; maybe TRBD1 (6 bases). The CDR3 contains 16 residues. Germline CDR1 GTSNPN, CDR2 SVGIG (reference sequence). V was clipped by 3 bases and J by 0 bases, with 16 bases between them. The CDR3: CAWRLGTPTSTDTQYF. CDR3 sequence (DNA): TGTGCCTGGAGATTAGGGACACCCACTAGCACAGATACGCAGTATTTT.

The chain uses TRBV28 and TRBJ1-5; perhaps TRBD1 as D (5 bases). CDR1 MDHEN and CDR2 SYDVKM come from the germline V gene. V lost 3 bases, J lost 4 bases, and 13 bases lay in between. The CDR3 extends over 15 amino acids. The CDR3 DNA sequence: TGTGCCAGCAGTTTGGAACAGGCGGAAAATCAGCCCCAGCATTTT. It yields the protein CASSLEQAENQPQHF.

The chain carries TRBV10-3 and TRBJ1-6; no reliable D call. Germline lookup yields CDR1 ENHRY and CDR2 SYGVKD. Between the trimmed V and J ends, which lost 4 bases and 6 bases, there was a span of 10 bases. The CDR3 loop spans 14 amino acids. The CDR3 protein is CAISGGQANSPLHF. The CDR3 DNA reads TGTGCCATCAGTGGTGGTCAGGCTAATTCACCCCTCCACTTT.

The rearrangement joins TRBV11-3 to TRBJ2-2; D is undetermined. Trimming removed 1 base from V and 4 bases from J, with 4 bases in between. The V gene's germline CDR1 is SGHNT and CDR2 YENEEA. CDR3 size: 13 residues. The CDR3 nucleotides are TGTGCCAGCAGCTTAGGAGGCACCGGGGAGCTGTTTTTT. Residues: CASSLGGTGELFF.

The rearrangement links TRBV11-2 to TRBJ1-1; D ambiguous. Germline V gene sequence: CDR1 SGHAT, CDR2 FQNNGV. V lost 6 bases to trimming and J lost 10 bases, with 12 bases between them. This CDR3 is 11 amino acids long. This CDR3 reads CASRRAAGAFF. The CDR3 nucleotides are TGTGCCAGCAGACGAGCGGCCGGAGCTTTCTTT.

This chain links TRBV9 with TRBJ2-3; D is perhaps TRBD2 (5 bases). The V end lost 0 bases, the J end lost 7 bases, and 21 bases lay between the germline ends. CDR1 is SGDLS, CDR2 YYNGEE, per germline. This CDR3 is 17 amino acids long. Written as DNA, the CDR3 is TGTGCCAGCAGCGTAGCTGGCAGTGGACTCAAACTAAATACGCAGTATTTT. It encodes CASSVAGSGLKLNTQYF.

Here the CDR3 reads CASSSLGGLTDTQYF. CDR3 in DNA: TGCGCCAGCAGCTCGCTGGGGGGATTGACAGATACGCAGTATTTT. The chain employs TRBV5-1 and TRBJ2-3; a possible D gene is TRBD2 (6 bases). Germline values: CDR1 SGHRS, CDR2 YFSETQ. Trimming took 3 bases from V and 3 from J, leaving 14 bases between them. The CDR3 is 15 residues long.

V and J are TRBV28 and TRBJ2-6; D call uncertain. Trimming left V 6 bases short and J 4 bases short, with 7 bases between. The CDR3 runs 13 residues. The germline gives CDR1 MDHEN, CDR2 SYDVKM. CDR3 amino acids: CASRIAGANVLTF. Here the CDR3 DNA reads TGTGCCAGCAGAATCGCGGGGGCCAACGTCCTGACTTTC.

J is TRBJ2-3 and V is TRBV30; D possibly corresponds to TRBD2 (5 bases). Germline V CDR1 and CDR2: GTSNPN, SVGIG (reference sequence). There are 14 residues in the CDR3. Trimming removed 8 bases at V and 3 bases at J, with 18 bases between. The DNA for the CDR3 is TGTGCCGAAATAAACCGAAGGAGGACAGATACGCAGTATTTT. The encoded protein is CAEINRRRTDTQYF.

In nucleotides, the CDR3 is TGTGCCAGCAGCATCCAGGGGCTGGCTTTCTTT. This translates into CASSIQGLAFF. The V and J genes are TRBV6-1 and TRBJ1-1, with D possibly being TRBD1 (6 bases). Germline CDR1 is MNHNS and CDR2 is SASEGT. The CDR3 loop spans 11 amino acids. V was pared by 6 bases and J by 11 bases, with 13 bases between.

The chain links TRBV12-5 to TRBJ2-1; no firm D call. The CDR3 runs 14 residues. The V gene lost 3 bases and the J gene lost 8 bases, with 14 bases spanning the gap. CDR1 is LGHNT and CDR2 is FRNRAP in the germline V gene. CDR3 amino acids: CASGLILGNHEQFF. For the CDR3, the DNA is TGTGCTAGTGGTTTAATTCTAGGAAACCATGAGCAGTTCTTC.

The CDR3 loop is CASGSFSGRFEQFF. Here the CDR3 DNA reads TGTGCTAGTGGTTCTTTTAGCGGGAGGTTTGAGCAGTTCTTC. This chain connects TRBV12-5 to TRBJ2-1; 10 bases line up with TRBD2. Germline trimming cut 4 bases from V and 9 bases from J; bases unmatched to any gene: 6. This CDR3 contains 14 residues. Germline V CDR1 and CDR2: LGHNT, FRNRAP.

V gene TRBV5-4 combines with J gene TRBJ2-1; no clear D. The germline V and J ends were trimmed by 4 bases and 5 bases, with 16 bases remaining between them. This CDR3 is 15 amino acids long. The germline CDR1 and CDR2 sequences are SGHNT and YYREEE (reference sequence). The CDR3 DNA reads as TGTGCCAGCAGCGTTAGTTGGTCAATCGACAATGAGCAGTTCTTC. This sequence encodes CASSVSWSIDNEQFF.

The chain has TRBV7-8 and TRBJ2-3; 11 positions match TRBD2. With V trimmed by 5 bases and J by 1 base, 2 bases remained unmatched. The CDR3 sequence is 15 residues long. CDR1 and CDR2 from the germline V gene are SGHVS and FQNEAQ. This CDR3 is CASSTSGSGTDTQYF. The CDR3 bases are TGTGCCAGCAGCACTAGCGGGAGTGGCACAGATACGCAGTATTTT. The variable domain in full, with the rest retrieved from reference TRBV7-8 and TRBJ2-3, is GAGVSQSPRYKVAKRGQDVALRCDPISGHVSLFWYQQALGQGPEFLTYFQNEAQLDKSGLPSDRFFAERPEGSVSTLKIQRTQQEDSAVYLCASSTSGSGTDTQYFGPGTRLTVL.

The CDR3 reads CASSSLSGDTDTQYF. CDR3 nucleotides: TGTGCCAGCAGCTCCCTTAGCGGGGACACAGATACGCAGTATTTT. The chain employs TRBV7-9 and TRBJ2-3; 8 bases are shared with TRBD2. The ends lost 4 bases at V and 2 bases at J; junction bases unmatched: 5. Germline V CDR1 and CDR2: SEHNR, FQNEAQ (reference sequence). This CDR3 is 15 amino acids long.

In DNA, the CDR3 is TGTGCCAGCACCCATGGTGGGGAGGAGACCCAGTACTTC. Translated: CASTHGGEETQYF. The V and J genes are TRBV7-9 and TRBJ2-5; tentative D call: TRBD2 (5 bases). Trimming removed 7 bases at V and 5 bases at J, with 14 bases between. The CDR3 is 13 amino acids. Germline V gives CDR1 SEHNR, CDR2 FQNEAQ (reference sequence).

The rearrangement joins TRBV2 to TRBJ2-7; possible D gene TRBD1, 6 bases. The germline V gene encodes CDR1 SNHLY and CDR2 FYNNEI. V was shortened by 6 bases and J by 4 bases, with 19 bases between the two germline ends. CDR3 length equals 15 residues. CDR3 residues: CASSPLGASLYEQYF. DNA of the CDR3: TGTGCCAGCAGCCCACTGGGGGCTAGCTTGTACGAGCAGTACTTC.

The chain links TRBV15 to TRBJ2-5; a weak D match, TRBD1 (6 bases). The V end was cut by 4 bases, the J end by 1 base, with 13 bases between. The CDR3 loop spans 15 amino acids. CDR1 and CDR2 (germline): LNHNV, YYDKDF (reference sequence). The CDR3 protein is CATSTHGRGQETQYF. CDR3 nucleotide sequence: TGTGCCACCAGCACTCACGGCAGGGGCCAAGAGACCCAGTACTTC.

The CDR3: CASSDLGGVAGAEQFF. CDR3 coding DNA: TGTGCCAGTAGTGACCTAGGTGGGGTAGCGGGAGCCGAGCAGTTCTTC. The rearrangement joins TRBV19 to TRBJ2-1; TRBD2 matches 9 bases. The CDR3 extends over 16 amino acids. The germline V gene encodes CDR1 LNHDA and CDR2 SQIVND (reference sequence). After removal of 5 bases from V and 10 bases from J, the junction contained 15 bases not matched to a gene. The variable domain in full, with the rest retrieved from reference TRBV19 and TRBJ2-1, is DGGITQSPKYLFRKEGQNVTLSCEQNLNHDAMYWYRQDPGQGLRLIYYSQIVNDFQKGDIAEGYSVSREKKESFPLTVTSAQKNPTAFYLCASSDLGGVAGAEQFFGPGTRLTVL.

The chain is built from TRBV6-4 and TRBJ2-3; D call uncertain. CDR3 size: 13 residues. CDR1 is MRHNA and CDR2 is SNTAGT in the germline V gene. V was clipped by 5 bases and J by 2 bases, with 8 bases between them. CDR3 loop: CASSSSFTDTQYF. The CDR3 coding sequence is TGTGCCAGCAGTTCCTCCTTCACAGATACGCAGTATTTT.

The CDR3: CASSPGPEGTRGQYF. The CDR3 DNA reads TGTGCCAGCAGTCCAGGACCTGAAGGGACCAGGGGGCAGTACTTC. The rearrangement links TRBV27 to TRBJ2-7; D possibly corresponds to TRBD1 (6 bases). In germline, CDR1 is MNHEY, CDR2 SMNVEV (reference sequence). The V end was cut by 5 bases, the J end by 9 bases, with 23 bases between. The CDR3 is made up of 15 amino acids.